Shown below are 27 T cell receptor beta chains from a single sample sequenced in a study of OX40 agonist ivuxolimab in advanced cancers. Data came from immunoSEQ multiplex PCR; TCRdb stores just in-frame clones and leaves some out. The sample shows approximately 70,000 clones, around 90% of them seen only once. Sequenced here: CD4+ or CD8+ T cells sorted from blood, sampled in a trial of the OX40 agonist ivuxolimab. Receptors originate from an adult with an advanced solid tumor such as melanoma, head and neck, liver or kidney cancer.

The chain carries TRBV30 and TRBJ2-7; the D gene is possibly TRBD2 (6 bases). The V and J ends lost 0 bases and 0 bases respectively, with 12 bases between them. This CDR3 contains 15 residues. The germline V gene encodes CDR1 GTSNPN and CDR2 SVGIG (reference sequence). This CDR3 reads CAWSVLGRSSYEQYF. For the CDR3, the DNA is TGTGCCTGGAGTGTATTGGGGAGGAGCTCCTACGAGCAGTACTTC.

The chain is built from TRBV29-1 and TRBJ2-7; D might be TRBD1 (5 bases). The CDR3 has 11 amino acids. Trimming cost V 4 bases and J 12 bases, with 16 bases left between them. The germline V gene has CDR1 SQVTM and CDR2 ANQGSEA. This CDR3 is CSVANRSGTYF. CDR3 coding DNA: TGCAGCGTTGCTAACAGGTCGGGCACGTACTTC.

The rearrangement links TRBV19 to TRBJ2-1; possibly TRBD2 for D (6 bases). The V and J ends lost 0 bases and 7 bases respectively, with 13 bases between them. This CDR3 has 15 amino acids. Germline V gene sequence: CDR1 LNHDA, CDR2 SQIVND (reference sequence). The CDR3 DNA sequence: TGTGCCAGTAGTATAGAAGGAGGGCCTGGGAATGAGCAGTTCTTC. Translation: CASSIEGGPGNEQFF.

The V call is TRBV9, the J call TRBJ2-3; TRBD2 aligns across 13 bases. Trimming at V came to 4 bases and at J to 0 bases, leaving 17 bases not matched to a gene. This CDR3 region has 21 residues. Germline V lookup: CDR1 SGDLS, CDR2 YYNGEE. As DNA, the CDR3 is TGTGCCAGCAGCCGTAGGGGGGGACTAGCGGGGAATAGGCCGAGCACAGATACGCAGTATTTT. It encodes CASSRRGGLAGNRPSTDTQYF.

J is TRBJ2-1 and V is TRBV6-6, with TRBD2 matching 10 bases. This CDR3 is 16 amino acids long. The V and J ends lost 7 bases and 9 bases, in that order; junction bases with no gene match: 15. The germline gives CDR1 MNHNY, CDR2 SVGAGI (reference sequence). Here the CDR3 reads CASTPEWGLAKAEQFF. CDR3 bases: TGTGCCAGCACCCCCGAGTGGGGACTAGCGAAGGCTGAGCAGTTCTTC.

The chain couples TRBV5-1 to TRBJ2-3; D is unresolved. The germline V gene has CDR1 SGHRS and CDR2 YFSETQ. The CDR3 is 14 amino acids. V was shortened by 3 bases and J by 0 bases, with 8 bases between the two germline ends. The CDR3 nucleotides read TGCGCCAGCAGCTCTTCCTCTAGCACAGATACGCAGTATTTT. Translated, it gives CASSSSSSTDTQYF.

The chain combines TRBV6-5 with TRBJ1-4, with D possibly being TRBD1 (6 bases). The germline V gene has CDR1 MNHEY and CDR2 SVGAGI. This CDR3 region has 15 residues. V gave up 4 bases and J gave up 7 bases, with 16 bases separating them. The CDR3 here is CASSFSRRGVEKLFF. DNA of the CDR3: TGTGCCAGCAGTTTTTCTCGCAGGGGCGTTGAAAAACTGTTTTTT.

V gene TRBV12-5 combines with J gene TRBJ2-1, with 9 nucleotides matching TRBD2. J was trimmed by 6 bases and V by 5 bases; bases with no gene match: 14. In germline, CDR1 is LGHNT, CDR2 FRNRAP. The CDR3 extends over 17 amino acids. The CDR3 here is CASGRDSSGLAFNEQFF. For the CDR3, the DNA is TGTGCTAGTGGTCGGGACAGCTCGGGACTAGCCTTCAATGAGCAGTTCTTC.

The rearrangement joins TRBV7-2 to TRBJ2-3; 10 bases align to TRBD2. This CDR3 spans 16 amino acids. V gave up 2 bases and J gave up 5 bases; unmatched junction bases: 7. In germline, CDR1 is SGHTA, CDR2 FQGNSA. The CDR3 protein is CASSLTSGRAGDTQYF. CDR3 sequence (DNA): TGTGCCAGCAGCTTAACGAGCGGGAGGGCGGGAGATACGCAGTATTTT.

The chain has TRBV6-5 and TRBJ2-7; 9 bases are shared with TRBD2. This CDR3 spans 14 amino acids. Looked up from germline, CDR1 is MNHEY and CDR2 is SVGAGI. Germline trimming cut 0 bases from V and 5 bases from J; bases unmatched to any gene: 2. CDR3 coding DNA: TGTGCCAGCAGTTACTCTAGGACTAGCGACGAGCAGTACTTC. As protein: CASSYSRTSDEQYF.

The chain is built from TRBV29-1 and TRBJ1-1, with D unresolved. The V gene's germline CDR1 is SQVTM and CDR2 ANQGSEA. The CDR3 spans 13 residues. V was pared by 2 bases and J by 6 bases, with 13 bases between. For the CDR3, the DNA is TGCAGCGTTGAACCAGGCTCGTGGGCTGAAGCTTTCTTT. Its translation is CSVEPGSWAEAFF.

The chain recombines TRBV2 with TRBJ2-1; no clear D gene. Germline V lookup: CDR1 SNHLY, CDR2 FYNNEI. This CDR3 has 12 amino acids. Trimming cost V 5 bases and J 6 bases, with 8 bases left between them. CDR3 in DNA: TGTGCCAGCAGTCCCTCGCTCAATGAGCAGTTCTTC. Translating it yields CASSPSLNEQFF.

The rearrangement joins TRBV5-1 to TRBJ2-7; D uncertain. The CDR3 sequence is 14 residues long. The V end was cut by 0 bases, the J end by 3 bases, with 10 bases between. Germline CDR1 is SGHRS and CDR2 is YFSETQ. CDR3: CASSLGSSNYEQYF. CDR3 DNA: TGCGCCAGCAGCTTGGGGAGCTCGAACTACGAGCAGTACTTC. Full variable domain (missing parts from reference TRBV5-1 and TRBJ2-7): KAGVTQTPRYLIKTRGQQVTLSCSPISGHRSVSWYQQTPGQGLQFLFEYFSETQRNKGNFPGRFSGRQFSNSRSEMNVSTLELGDSALYLCASSLGSSNYEQYFGPGTRLTVT.

The rearrangement uses TRBV5-6 and TRBJ2-7, with D possibly being TRBD1 (5 bases). Between the trimmed V and J ends, which lost 5 bases and 11 bases, there was a span of 23 bases. Germline CDR1 and CDR2: SGHDT and YYEEEE. The CDR3 has 14 amino acids. The CDR3 reads CASRTSRPAEGEYF. In DNA form, the CDR3 reads TGTGCCAGCAGAACCTCTCGGCCTGCGGAAGGGGAGTACTTC. Based on the CDR3 plus reference TRBV5-6 and TRBJ2-7, the full variable domain is DAGVTQSPTHLIKTRGQQVTLRCSPKSGHDTVSWYQQALGQGPQFIFQYYEEEERQRGNFPDRFSGHQFPNYSSELNVNALLLGDSALYLCASRTSRPAEGEYFGPGTRLTVT.

This clone is medium-sized (0.01 to 0.1%) within its sample. J is TRBJ2-5 and V is TRBV7-3; tentatively, D is TRBD2 (5 bases). Trimming stripped 1 base from V and 4 bases from J, with 13 bases between. The CDR3 covers 15 residues. The germline V gene encodes CDR1 SGHTA and CDR2 FQGTGA. The DNA of the CDR3 is TGTGCCAGCAGCTTAAGGGGTGGGAGAAGAGAGACCCAGTACTTC. Encoded protein: CASSLRGGRRETQYF.

The chain employs TRBV18 and TRBJ1-4; D might be TRBD1 (6 bases). The V and J ends lost 5 bases and 10 bases respectively, with 17 bases between them. This CDR3 has 14 amino acids. From germline, CDR1 is KGHSH and CDR2 LQKENI. The CDR3 protein is CASSNAGARAKLFF. Here the CDR3 DNA reads TGTGCCAGCTCAAATGCGGGGGCGCGCGCAAAACTGTTTTTT.

The chain employs TRBV10-1 and TRBJ2-7; D is undetermined. CDR1 and CDR2 from the germline V gene are WNHNN and SYGVQD (reference sequence). The CDR3 runs 9 residues. The V gene lost 11 bases and the J gene lost 2 bases, with 4 bases spanning the gap. The CDR3 loop reads CAEPYEQYF. The CDR3 coding sequence is TGCGCCGAGCCCTACGAGCAGTACTTC.

This chain joins TRBV28 and TRBJ2-7; no reliable D call. The CDR3 has 11 residues. Per the germline V gene, CDR1 is MDHEN and CDR2 is SYDVKM. Trimming took 4 bases from V and 3 from J, leaving 4 bases between them. The CDR3 loop is CASSSFYEQYF. The CDR3 DNA follows: TGTGCCAGCAGTTCCTTCTACGAGCAGTACTTC. The complete variable domain, with remaining parts taken from reference TRBV28 and TRBJ2-7, reads DVKVTQSSRYLVKRTGEKVFLECVQDMDHENMFWYRQDPGLGLRLIYFSYDVKMKEKGDIPEGYSVSREKKERFSLILESASTNQTSMYLCASSSFYEQYFGPGTRLTVT.

This chain joins TRBV6-1 and TRBJ2-7; D is possibly TRBD1 (5 bases). The germline V and J ends were trimmed by 6 bases and 0 bases, with 12 bases remaining between them. The CDR3 consists of 14 residues. From germline, CDR1 is MNHNS and CDR2 SASEGT. CDR3 sequence: CASSDRWSSYEQYF. The DNA for the CDR3 is TGTGCCAGCAGCGACAGATGGAGCTCCTACGAGCAGTACTTC.

The genes are TRBV19 and TRBJ2-1; 7 bases match TRBD1. Germline V CDR1 and CDR2: LNHDA, SQIVND (reference sequence). The CDR3 loop spans 17 amino acids. J gave up 2 bases and V 10 bases, and 17 bases lay outside the gene matches. CDR3 protein: CATPTDRPSTTYNEQFF. CDR3 DNA sequence: TGTGCCACCCCAACGGACAGGCCGTCCACTACCTACAATGAGCAGTTCTTC.

The chain is built from TRBV6-6 and TRBJ2-3; D unclear. The germline CDR1 and CDR2 sequences are MNHNY and SVGAGI (reference sequence). The CDR3 consists of 14 residues. Trimming shortened V by 10 bases and J by 2 bases, and 16 bases separated the two germline ends. CDR3 sequence: CATRVGLVTDTQYF. The CDR3 region has the DNA TGTGCCACTCGGGTTGGGTTAGTCACAGATACGCAGTATTTT.

This sequence joins TRBV7-3 and TRBJ1-1; D not certain. Germline V lookup: CDR1 SGHTA, CDR2 FQGTGA. The CDR3 has 15 amino acids. Trimming took 0 bases from V and 0 from J, leaving 8 bases between them. The CDR3 loop reads CASSLTPGLNTEAFF. DNA of the CDR3: TGTGCCAGCAGCTTAACTCCGGGCTTGAACACTGAAGCTTTCTTT.

This rearrangement joins TRBV7-2 to TRBJ1-2, with no clear D. The CDR3 consists of 13 residues. V lost 5 bases and J 8 bases, leaving 15 bases between the germline ends. Germline V CDR1 and CDR2: SGHTA, FQGNSA. This CDR3 reads CASSDRAERGYTF. The CDR3 DNA reads TGTGCCAGCAGCGACCGGGCCGAGCGGGGCTACACCTTC.

The V and J genes are TRBV11-2 and TRBJ2-2; D is perhaps TRBD1 (6 bases). V was trimmed by 3 bases and J by 7 bases, leaving 12 bases between them. CDR3 length equals 14 residues. Germline V gene sequence: CDR1 SGHAT, CDR2 FQNNGV. CDR3 sequence (DNA): TGTGCCAGCAGCTTTGGGCAGGGGAACGGGGAGCTGTTTTTT. This translates into CASSFGQGNGELFF. The full variable domain, completed using reference TRBV11-2 and TRBJ2-2, is EAGVAQSPRYKIIEKRQSVAFWCNPISGHATLYWYQQILGQGPKLLIQFQNNGVVDDSQLPKDRFSAERLKGVDSTLKIQPAKLEDSAVYLCASSFGQGNGELFFGEGSRLTVL.

This sequence joins TRBV19 and TRBJ2-7; 11 bases agree with TRBD2. Germline V CDR1 and CDR2: LNHDA, SQIVND (reference sequence). Trimming at V came to 5 bases and at J to 4 bases, leaving 4 bases not matched to a gene. The CDR3 is 14 amino acids. CDR3 residues: CASSELAGVYEQYF. CDR3 bases: TGTGCCAGTAGTGAACTAGCGGGAGTGTACGAGCAGTACTTC.

The rearrangement joins TRBV30 to TRBJ2-7; TRBD1 matches at 7 bases. Trimming at V came to 2 bases and at J to 6 bases, leaving 16 bases not matched to a gene. CDR1 GTSNPN and CDR2 SVGIG come from the germline V gene (reference sequence). This CDR3 contains 16 residues. The chain's CDR3 is CAWSLRVGTDNSEQYF. CDR3 DNA: TGTGCCTGGAGTCTAAGGGTCGGGACAGATAACTCCGAGCAGTACTTC.

Concerning this clone: This is likely a read error, given that the CDR3 carries no conserved phenylalanine or tryptophan at its end. The limits of the CDR3 on the DNA are not certain, so only TCRdb's listed CDR3 is given. The chain joins TRBV4-2 to TRBJ1-4. Germline assignment: CDR1 LGHNA and CDR2 YNFKEQ. With termini counted, the CDR3 has 12 amino acids. CDR3: CASSLEEFGRRG.